A single sample gave rise to the 29 T cell receptor beta chains below, sequenced in a study of T cells in Graves' hyperthyroidism and ophthalmopathy. Amplification of TCR beta CDR3 regions used RNA as the template. Researchers ran a first-round RT-PCR on the TCR CDR3 using the HTBI primer set. TCRdb analysed the multiplex PCR reads with MiXCR anew, one entry per CDR3 protein. Of hundreds of thousands of distinct CDR3 sequences in the sample, more than 14% were seen once. Sequencing was carried out using blood. These receptors came from a woman aged 50 to 65 with Graves' ophthalmopathy.

This clonotype was detected once. No DNA is shown, since the ends of the CDR3 on it are uncertain; the CDR3 is the one TCRdb lists. This sequence joins TRBV29-1 and TRBJ2-1; TRBD2, as called in the table, went unchecked against the DNA. Germline lookup yields CDR1 SQVTM and CDR2 ANQGSEA. The CDR3 is made up of 12 amino acids, end residues included. The CDR3 is CSVGLGANELFF.

This clonotype was counted at least ten times. J is TRBJ1-4 and V is TRBV20-1, with 8 bases lining up with TRBD1. Germline V lookup: CDR1 DFQATT, CDR2 SNEGSKA (reference sequence). The CDR3 extends over 15 amino acids. The V and J ends lost 4 bases and 11 bases, in that order; junction bases with no gene match: 15. CDR3 nucleotides: TGCAGTGCTATATATGGACAGGGACTAATGAGGAAACTGTTTTTT. Amino acids: CSAIYGQGLMRKLFF.

This clonotype was seen repeatedly, ten times or more. V gene TRBV27 combines with J gene TRBJ1-2, with TRBD1 as a possible D gene (5 bases). Trimming pared 0 bases from V and 3 bases from J, leaving 8 bases between. Germline CDR1 MNHEY, CDR2 SMNVEV (reference sequence). CDR3 size: 14 residues. In nucleotides, the CDR3 is TGTGCCAGCAGTTTATCCAGAGGGGACTATGGCTACACCTTC. Its protein product is CASSLSRGDYGYTF.

This clonotype occurred many times. The chain recombines TRBV7-9 with TRBJ2-1; D tentatively fits TRBD1 or TRBD2 (5 bases each). The V gene lost 1 base and the J gene lost 14 bases, with 21 bases spanning the gap. The CDR3 has 15 amino acids. Germline-derived CDR1 and CDR2 are SEHNR and FQNEAQ (reference sequence). The CDR3 reads CASSLVDGTRSREFF. CDR3 in DNA: TGTGCCAGCAGCTTAGTGGACGGGACCCGGAGTCGGGAGTTCTTC. The whole variable domain, filled in from reference TRBV7-9 and TRBJ2-1, reads DTGVSQNPRHKITKRGQNVTFRCDPISEHNRLYWYRQTLGQGPEFLTYFQNEAQLEKSRLLSDRFSAERPKGSFSTLEIQRTEQGDSAMYLCASSLVDGTRSREFFGPGTRLTVL.

In its sample, this clonotype was seen many times. The chain couples TRBV27 to TRBJ2-1; TRBD2 agrees at 13 bases. Per the germline V gene, CDR1 is MNHEY and CDR2 is SMNVEV (reference sequence). V shed 2 bases and J 1 base; nucleotides not matched to a gene: 8. This CDR3 region has 19 residues. The CDR3 is CASSLVGLAGVGSYNEQFF. For the CDR3, the DNA is TGTGCCAGCAGTTTAGTAGGACTAGCGGGAGTGGGGTCCTACAATGAGCAGTTCTTC.

This clonotype was recorded a few times. The chain employs TRBV6-2 or TRBV6-3 and TRBJ2-1, with TRBD2 matching 10 bases. Germline V lookup: CDR1 MNHEY, CDR2 SVGEGT. With 7 bases clipped from V and 9 bases from J, the junction kept 9 bases outside the gene matches. The CDR3 has 14 amino acids. CDR3 in amino acids: CASTSSGREGEQFF. The CDR3, as DNA: TGTGCCAGCACTTCAAGCGGGAGGGAGGGTGAGCAGTTCTTC.

This clonotype was observed many times. This CDR3 reads CASSLDPEPNTQYF. The CDR3, as DNA: TGCGCCAGCAGCTTGGATCCTGAGCCAAATACGCAGTATTTT. The V call is TRBV5-1, the J call TRBJ2-3; D gene ambiguous. Germline CDR1 reads SGHRS; CDR2 reads YFSETQ. The CDR3 contains 14 residues. V was shortened by 0 bases and J by 7 bases, with 12 bases between the two germline ends.

This clonotype turned up a few times. The V and J genes are TRBV28 and TRBJ1-5, with D possibly being TRBD1 (5 bases). Trimming stripped 3 bases from V and 2 bases from J, with 14 bases between. Germline assignment: CDR1 MDHEN and CDR2 SYDVKM. The CDR3 has 16 amino acids. CDR3 in DNA: TGTGCCAGCAGTTTCACAGACAGAAGAGGCAATCAGCCCCAGCATTTT. Translation: CASSFTDRRGNQPQHF.

Comment on this clonotype: This may be a read error, as it is one base from a much larger clone. This chain links TRBV27 with TRBJ1-1; D call uncertain. Germline values: CDR1 MNHEY, CDR2 SMNVEV (reference sequence). Trimming removed 5 bases from V and 3 bases from J, with 13 bases in between. The CDR3 sequence is 14 residues long. The CDR3 loop is CASSDKGRDTEAFF. The CDR3 DNA reads TGTGCCAGCAGTGACAAGGGAAGGGACACTGAAGCTTTCTTT.

This clonotype was counted ten times or more. J is TRBJ1-1 and V is TRBV4-3; D unclear. CDR3 length equals 14 residues. The V and J ends lost 7 bases and 1 base respectively, with 13 bases between them. In germline, CDR1 is LGHNA, CDR2 YSLEER. Here the CDR3 DNA reads TGCGCCAGCACCTTGGACTTTCCGAACACTGAAGCTTTCTTT. This encodes CASTLDFPNTEAFF.

In its sample, this clonotype was seen many times. V usage is TRBV6-2 or TRBV6-3 and J usage is TRBJ1-1, with D possibly matching TRBD1 (6 bases). V lost 6 bases and J lost 3, with 17 bases in between. The CDR3 runs to 15 residues. Germline CDR1 and CDR2: MNHEY and SVGEGT. CDR3 loop: CASSRQTGRYTEAFF. DNA of the CDR3: TGTGCCAGCAGCCGGCAAACAGGGAGGTACACTGAAGCTTTCTTT.

This clonotype was observed a few times. The genes are TRBV6-1 and TRBJ2-4; 8 bases agree with TRBD1. The CDR3 runs to 15 residues. The J segment lost 3 bases and the V segment lost 6 bases, leaving 7 bases of the junction unmatched. Looked up from germline, CDR1 is MNHNS and CDR2 is SASEGT. The CDR3 nucleotides read TGTGCCAGCAGATCCGGGACAGGAGGCAAAAACATTCAGTACTTC. Protein: CASRSGTGGKNIQYF.

This clonotype was counted between two and nine times. CDR3 coding DNA: TGTGCCAGCAGCTTGGAACAGCGGACGGACTATGGCTACACCTTC. This sequence encodes CASSLEQRTDYGYTF. The V call is TRBV5-4, the J call TRBJ1-2; D remains unclear. The germline V gene has CDR1 SGHNT and CDR2 YYREEE (reference sequence). With 0 bases removed from V and 3 bases from J, the gap between germline ends came to 12 bases. The CDR3 has 15 amino acids.

The table lists this clonotype with many counts. The chain joins TRBV9 to TRBJ1-6; D not resolved. The CDR3 sequence is 15 residues long. The germline V and J ends were trimmed by 6 bases and 2 bases, with 12 bases remaining between them. CDR1 and CDR2 from the germline V gene are SGDLS and YYNGEE. CDR3 sequence: CASNLDGTYNSPLHF. The CDR3 region has the DNA TGTGCCAGCAACCTAGACGGTACCTATAATTCACCCCTCCACTTT.

There are a few counts of this clonotype. The chain recombines TRBV12-3 or TRBV12-4 with TRBJ2-7; 7 bases are shared with TRBD2. This CDR3 region has 16 residues. J gave up 9 bases and V 8 bases, and 22 bases lay outside the gene matches. CDR3 nucleotide sequence: TGTGCCAGCGGCGTAGGGTCCGGACTAGTTCCCGAGGGGCAGTACTTC. As protein: CASGVGSGLVPEGQYF.

The J gene is TRBJ2-5, the V gene TRBV3-1, with D possibly being TRBD2 (5 bases). Trimming took off 0 bases at V and 2 bases at J, with 13 bases between the two ends. This CDR3 comprises 16 residues. Germline-derived CDR1 and CDR2 are LGHDT and YNNKEL (reference sequence). As DNA, the CDR3 is TGTGCCAGCAGCCAAGACCAACCGACTACACAAGAGACCCAGTACTTC. It codes for CASSQDQPTTQETQYF.

This clonotype was found many times. The chain links TRBV20-1 to TRBJ2-5, with TRBD1 matching over 8 bases. V lost 5 bases, J lost 2 bases, and 4 bases stayed unmatched. The CDR3 spans 13 residues. From germline, CDR1 is DFQATT and CDR2 SNEGSKA (reference sequence). The CDR3 protein is CSAFRTGQETQYF. In DNA, the CDR3 is TGCAGTGCTTTCCGGACAGGGCAAGAGACCCAGTACTTC.

A few counts support this clonotype. CDR3 in amino acids: CSARETSGRVSGNEQFF. The CDR3 nucleotides are TGCAGTGCTAGAGAAACTAGCGGGAGAGTCTCTGGCAATGAGCAGTTCTTC. This rearrangement joins TRBV20-1 to TRBJ2-1, with 11 bases matching TRBD2. The CDR3 is made up of 17 amino acids. With 0 bases clipped from V and 6 bases from J, the junction kept 10 bases outside the gene matches. CDR1 and CDR2 (germline): DFQATT, SNEGSKA (reference sequence).

The chain joins TRBV29-1 to TRBJ2-1; no clear D. The V and J ends lost 5 bases and 2 bases respectively, with 1 base between them. Germline assignment: CDR1 SQVTM and CDR2 ANQGSEA. The CDR3 consists of 10 residues. DNA for the CDR3: TGCAGCGTTACCTACAATGAGCAGTTCTTC. This translates into CSVTYNEQFF.

This clonotype has a handful of counts. The rearrangement links TRBV3-1 to TRBJ1-2; D perhaps matches TRBD1 (6 bases). The CDR3 totals 14 residues. Trimming removed 7 bases at V and 0 bases at J, with 12 bases between. The V gene's germline CDR1 is LGHDT and CDR2 YNNKEL (reference sequence). The CDR3: CASTPQGPNYGYTF. The CDR3 DNA reads TGTGCCAGCACCCCACAGGGTCCTAACTATGGCTACACCTTC. Supplemented by reference TRBV3-1 and TRBJ1-2, the full variable domain reads DTAVSQTPKYLVTQMGNDKSIKCEQNLGHDTMYWYKQDSKKFLKIMFSYNNKELIINETVPNRFSPKSPDKAHLNLHINSLELGDSAVYFCASTPQGPNYGYTFGSGTRLTVV.

There are a few counts of this clonotype. The rearrangement joins TRBV12-3 or TRBV12-4 to TRBJ1-5; D call uncertain. There are 14 residues in the CDR3. Trimming took off 4 bases at V and 4 bases at J, with 11 bases between the two ends. As DNA, the CDR3 is TGTGCCAGCAGTTCGGCCTCACGAAATCAGCCCCAGCATTTT. Protein: CASSSASRNQPQHF.

A few counts support this clonotype. A much larger clone differs from this one at a single base, so this may be a read error. In this CDR3 the conserved last residue, phenylalanine or tryptophan, is missing, so a read error is likely. The chain couples TRBV28 to TRBJ2-1; TRBD2 matches 7 bases. Germline lookup yields CDR1 MDHEN and CDR2 SYDVKM. The V segment lost 1 base and the J segment 4 bases; nucleotides outside the gene matches: 4. CDR3 length equals 15 residues. The CDR3 sequence: CASSLSSGPYNEQFL. The CDR3 coding sequence is TGTGCCAGCAGTTTATCTAGCGGACCTTACAATGAGCAGTTCCTC.

This clonotype was recorded at least ten times. V gene TRBV7-8 combines with J gene TRBJ2-3; possible D gene TRBD1, 6 bases. Germline CDR1 and CDR2: SGHVS and FQNEAQ. This CDR3 contains 15 residues. Trimming cost V 1 base and J 5 bases, with 13 bases left between them. As DNA, the CDR3 is TGTGCCAGCAGCTTAGTGGCGACAGGTATAGATACGCAGTATTTT. This codes for CASSLVATGIDTQYF.

This clonotype was observed at least ten times. This sequence joins TRBV14 and TRBJ2-5, with D unresolved. The V and J ends lost 0 bases and 10 bases respectively, with 15 bases between them. The CDR3 loop spans 14 amino acids. Germline CDR1 is SGHDN and CDR2 is FVKESK. The CDR3 loop is CASSQDNSLVGQYF. The CDR3 DNA follows: TGTGCCAGCAGCCAAGACAATTCGCTTGTGGGCCAGTACTTC.

This clonotype was observed many times. This sequence joins TRBV18 and TRBJ1-5, with TRBD1 matching over 8 bases. This CDR3 is built from 15 residues. Losses at the gene ends were 6 bases for V and 3 bases for J; bases not matched to a gene: 7. Germline CDR1 and CDR2: KGHSH and LQKENI. DNA of the CDR3: TGTGCCAGCTCTCGACAGGGGACACTCAATCAGCCCCAGCATTTT. Translation: CASSRQGTLNQPQHF. Together with reference TRBV18 and TRBJ1-5, the CDR3 gives the full variable domain: NAGVMQNPRHLVRRRGQEARLRCSPMKGHSHVYWYRQLPEEGLKFMVYLQKENIIDESGMPKERFSAEFPKEGPSILRIQQVVRGDSAAYFCASSRQGTLNQPQHFGDGTRLSIL.

Many counts were recorded for this clonotype. This chain connects TRBV6-6 to TRBJ2-1; 7 nucleotides line up with TRBD2. Losses at the gene ends were 0 bases for V and 10 bases for J; bases not matched to a gene: 6. The CDR3 is made up of 14 amino acids. Germline V gene data show CDR1 as MNHNY and CDR2 as SVGAGI (reference sequence). The CDR3 nucleotides read TGTGCCAGCAGTTACTCGGGGACTAATACGGAGCAGTTCTTC. It translates to CASSYSGTNTEQFF.

The chain couples TRBV20-1 to TRBJ2-7, with 8 bases lining up with TRBD2. Germline V gives CDR1 DFQATT, CDR2 SNEGSKA (reference sequence). V trimming: 8 bases; J trimming: 0 bases; junction bases outside the gene matches: 12. The CDR3 has 15 residues. The CDR3 DNA sequence: TGCAGTATCTGGCATCTTGCGGGGGGCTCCTACGAGCAGTACTTC. Residues: CSIWHLAGGSYEQYF.

This clonotype showed up many times. The V call is TRBV12-3 or TRBV12-4, the J call TRBJ1-2; D perhaps matches TRBD1 (5 bases). Trimming removed 6 bases at V and 7 bases at J, with 18 bases between. The CDR3 is made up of 14 amino acids. The CDR3 loop is CASSFKGLKGGYTF. The CDR3 DNA reads as TGTGCCAGCAGCTTCAAGGGGCTAAAGGGTGGCTACACCTTC.

This clonotype has at least ten counts. V and J are TRBV29-1 and TRBJ2-7; no definite D call. Germline assignment: CDR1 SQVTM and CDR2 ANQGSEA. The V end lost 4 bases, the J end lost 3 bases, and 13 bases lay between the germline ends. CDR3 length: 13 residues. The DNA of the CDR3 is TGCAGCGTTGGCTACCAGACCATCTACGAGCAGTACTTC. Translation: CSVGYQTIYEQYF.